The clone carrying this T cell receptor beta chain was seen ten or more times. The antigen is unknown. The sample comes from a study of T cell repertoires in cytomegalovirus infection. Across the study: TCR beta signatures that were public indicated CMV infection and matching HLA type.

TCRdb independently ran MiXCR on the reads; one entry per CDR3 protein. The profile covers 200,000 to 300,000 distinct CDR3 sequences, with roughly 6.5% appearing a single time and about 6.3% taken by the ten largest. Study observations and caveats: Individuals carrying CMV plus the relevant HLA were identified by cumulative frequency of public TCR beta families. The ex vivo response showed dominance by HLA-C-restricted CMV-specific TCR beta clonotypes.

Per germline, CDR1 SGHVS and CDR2 FNYEAQ. Trimming took 8 bases from V and 5 from J, leaving 15 bases between them. This CDR3 has 13 amino acids. This TCR came from a human donor in good health (CMV status not recorded). Some clones in this sample may be carry-over from other donors' samples. The sequenced sample was PBMCs. The rearrangement uses TRBV7-6 and TRBJ1-1; D unresolved. The CDR3 spells CASSQSAGTEAFF. CDR3 coding DNA: TGTGCCAGCTCTCAATCGGCGGGGACTGAAGCTTTCTTT.